The 14 T cell receptor beta chains presented below share a single source sample, sequenced in a study of human T cells and chemical hapten exposure (dated by TCRdb to the early 2020s). The method was RACE. Sequenced on a NextSeq 500. TCRdb took the public reads, trimmed them with fastp at Q25, ran MiXCR for clone calling and kept in-frame beta chains. Records with the same CDR3 protein are collapsed into one entry carrying the most frequent genes and DNA. This sample lists 75,000 to 95,000 distinct CDR3 sequences; roughly 12% were detected once. The ten most abundant clones make up around 3.2% of the sample. The time point label, as the study defines it: patch test 1, 2 weeks after DPC sensitization. This specimen's treatment or condition label, interpreted: therapeutic diphenylcyclopropenone sensitization with weekly scalp DPC. Sequencing used whole blood, obtained in connection with sensitization to the hapten diphenylcyclopropenone (DPC). These receptors came from a woman in her sixties with alopecia areata. Some clones in this sample may be carry-over from other donors' samples.

The chain employs TRBV6-2 or TRBV6-3 and TRBJ2-1, with D perhaps matching TRBD1 (6 bases). This CDR3 has 14 amino acids. The V and J ends lost 5 bases and 6 bases respectively, with 14 bases between them. In germline, CDR1 is MNHEY, CDR2 SVGEGT. The CDR3 DNA follows: TGTGCCAGCAGTGCAACAGGGACCCCCAATGAGCAGTTCTTC. Its protein is CASSATGTPNEQFF.

There are many counts of this clonotype. The V and J genes are TRBV30 and TRBJ1-1; D not resolved. V shed 4 bases and J shed 11 bases, with 14 bases lying between them. Germline loops: CDR1 GTSNPN, CDR2 SVGIG (reference sequence). The CDR3 consists of 11 residues. This chain's CDR3 is CAWTLLFSAFF. In DNA, the CDR3 is TGTGCCTGGACCTTACTGTTTTCGGCTTTCTTT.

This chain connects TRBV15 to TRBJ1-2; 7 nucleotides match TRBD1. The CDR3 loop spans 13 amino acids. Per the germline V gene, CDR1 is LNHNV and CDR2 is YYDKDF (reference sequence). After removal of 5 bases from V and 8 bases from J, the junction contained 8 bases not matched to a gene. The chain's CDR3 is CATSSRTGGGYTF. CDR3 coding DNA: TGTGCCACCAGCTCTCGGACAGGCGGGGGCTACACCTTC.

This clonotype was detected many times. The J gene is TRBJ2-1, the V gene TRBV2, with D maybe TRBD1 (5 bases). Germline V gene data show CDR1 as SNHLY and CDR2 as FYNNEI. Trimming removed 2 bases at V and 4 bases at J, with 9 bases between. This CDR3 has 14 amino acids. The CDR3 DNA is TGTGCCAGCAGTGAACAGGGCTCTTACAATGAGCAGTTCTTC. Protein product: CASSEQGSYNEQFF.

This clonotype was seen ten or more times. The rearrangement joins TRBV12-3 or TRBV12-4 to TRBJ1-2, with TRBD1 as a possible D gene (5 bases). V lost 1 base and J lost 5, with 8 bases in between. The length of the CDR3 is 13 residues. The CDR3 is CASSLGTLYGYTF. The CDR3 DNA follows: TGTGCCAGCAGTTTAGGGACACTATATGGCTACACCTTC.

This clonotype was observed many times. The chain is built from TRBV11-1 and TRBJ1-2; 7 positions match TRBD1. The CDR3 is 14 amino acids. J was trimmed by 4 bases and V by 1 base; bases with no gene match: 3. Germline V lookup: CDR1 SGHAT, CDR2 FQDESV (reference sequence). The CDR3 region is CASSLDRDSYGYTF. The CDR3 DNA follows: TGTGCCAGCAGCTTAGATCGGGACAGCTATGGCTACACCTTC.

This clonotype was observed a few times. This chain links TRBV18 with TRBJ2-1; the D gene could be TRBD1 or TRBD2 (5 bases each). The CDR3 has 18 residues. Trimming pared 1 base from V and 3 bases from J, leaving 19 bases between. CDR1 and CDR2 from the germline V gene are KGHSH and LQKENI. CDR3 sequence (DNA): TGTGCCAGCTCACCACAGGACTTAGGGGCCCCCTTCTACAATGAGCAGTTCTTC. It translates to CASSPQDLGAPFYNEQFF.

This clonotype was detected a few times. This chain connects TRBV4-2 to TRBJ2-1, with D perhaps matching TRBD2 (6 bases). This CDR3 comprises 18 residues. CDR1 and CDR2 from the germline V gene are LGHNA and YNFKEQ. V was shortened by 3 bases and J by 12 bases, with 30 bases between the two germline ends. The CDR3 DNA reads TGTGCCAGCAGCCAGACTTTTGGGCCGGGACTCCGCGACATGGGGCAGTTCTTC. It encodes CASSQTFGPGLRDMGQFF.

This clonotype appeared once. The junction and the germline gene differ at one end; a read error may be behind it. The chain couples TRBV5-1 to TRBJ2-7, with TRBD1 identical over 7 bases. Germline V lookup: CDR1 SGHRS, CDR2 YFSETQ. The CDR3 is made up of 17 amino acids. CDR3 sequence: CTSSWGEGTEGSYEQYF. In nucleotides, the CDR3 is TGCACCAGCAGCTGGGGAGAGGGGACAGAAGGATCCTACGAGCAGTACTTC.

This clonotype was counted ten times or more. The gene calls are TRBV5-1 and TRBJ1-2; D remains unclear. In germline, CDR1 is SGHRS, CDR2 YFSETQ. This CDR3 is 14 amino acids long. V was pared by 1 base and J by 8 bases, with 15 bases between. This CDR3 is CASSLFEGDGGYTF. The CDR3 nucleotides are TGCGCCAGCAGCTTGTTTGAGGGAGATGGCGGCTACACCTTC. Based on the CDR3 plus reference TRBV5-1 and TRBJ1-2, the full variable domain is KAGVTQTPRYLIKTRGQQVTLSCSPISGHRSVSWYQQTPGQGLQFLFEYFSETQRNKGNFPGRFSGRQFSNSRSEMNVSTLELGDSALYLCASSLFEGDGGYTFGSGTRLTVV.

The chain joins TRBV18 to TRBJ2-6; TRBD2 agrees at 7 bases. Germline V gives CDR1 KGHSH, CDR2 LQKENI. V lost 3 bases to trimming and J lost 2 bases; unmatched junction nucleotides: 10. This CDR3 spans 18 amino acids. The CDR3 here is CASSPGGAGSAGANVLTF. In DNA form, the CDR3 reads TGTGCCAGCTCACCGGGAGGGGCCGGCTCGGCTGGGGCCAACGTCCTGACTTTC.

V usage is TRBV29-1 and J usage is TRBJ2-1; D may be TRBD1 (6 bases). Deletions cut 6 bases from V and 7 bases from J, with 19 bases between. This CDR3 spans 14 amino acids. The germline V gene encodes CDR1 SQVTM and CDR2 ANQGSEA. The CDR3 region has the DNA TGCAGCGTGAAAGGGACACCGAATTATAATGAGCAGTTCTTC. It is translated as CSVKGTPNYNEQFF.

This clonotype was picked up a small number of times. The chain has TRBV6-6 and TRBJ2-1; 11 bases map to TRBD2. This CDR3 is built from 18 residues. The J segment lost 0 bases and the V segment lost 0 bases, leaving 4 bases of the junction unmatched. Germline V gene data show CDR1 as MNHNY and CDR2 as SVGAGI (reference sequence). In nucleotides, the CDR3 is TGTGCCAGCAGTTACTCGGTGCTAGCGGGGGGCTCCTACAATGAGCAGTTCTTC. Its translation: CASSYSVLAGGSYNEQFF.

This clonotype showed up just a few times. CDR3 DNA: TGTGCCAGCAGCGTAGGGAACGGAGGGACTGAAGCTTTCTTT. Translation: CASSVGNGGTEAFF. This rearrangement joins TRBV9 to TRBJ1-1; D not certain. V lost 0 bases and J 5 bases, leaving 11 bases between the germline ends. This CDR3 has 14 amino acids. Germline V gene sequence: CDR1 SGDLS, CDR2 YYNGEE. The variable domain in full, completed from reference TRBV9 and TRBJ1-1, reads DSGVTQTPKHLITATGQRVTLRCSPRSGDLSVYWYQQSLDQGLQFLIQYYNGEERAKGNILERFSAQQFPDLHSELNLSSLELGDSALYFCASSVGNGGTEAFFGQGTRLTVV.